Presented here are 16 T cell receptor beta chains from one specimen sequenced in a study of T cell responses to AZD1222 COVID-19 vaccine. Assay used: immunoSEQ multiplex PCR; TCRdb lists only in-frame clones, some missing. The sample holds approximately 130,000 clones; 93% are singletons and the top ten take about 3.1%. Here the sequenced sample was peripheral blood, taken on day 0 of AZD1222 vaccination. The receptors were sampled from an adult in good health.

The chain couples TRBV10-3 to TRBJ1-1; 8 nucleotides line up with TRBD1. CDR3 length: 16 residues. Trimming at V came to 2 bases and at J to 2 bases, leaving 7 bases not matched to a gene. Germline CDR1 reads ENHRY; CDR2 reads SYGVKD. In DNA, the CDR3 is TGTGCCATCAGTGAGGTTGGACAGGGAAAAAACACTGAAGCTTTCTTT. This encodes CAISEVGQGKNTEAFF.

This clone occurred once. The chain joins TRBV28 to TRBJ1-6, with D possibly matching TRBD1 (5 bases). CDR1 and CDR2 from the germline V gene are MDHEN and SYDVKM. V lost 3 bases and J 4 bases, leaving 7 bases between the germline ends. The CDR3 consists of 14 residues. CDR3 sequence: CASSFRDYNSPLHF. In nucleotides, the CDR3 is TGTGCCAGCAGTTTCAGGGATTATAATTCACCCCTCCACTTT.

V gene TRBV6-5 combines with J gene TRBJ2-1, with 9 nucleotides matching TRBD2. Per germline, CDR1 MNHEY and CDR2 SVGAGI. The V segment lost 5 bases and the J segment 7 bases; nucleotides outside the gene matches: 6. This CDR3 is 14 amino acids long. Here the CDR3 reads CASSIGTSGNEQFF. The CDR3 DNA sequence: TGTGCCAGCAGTATTGGTACTAGCGGGAATGAGCAGTTCTTC.

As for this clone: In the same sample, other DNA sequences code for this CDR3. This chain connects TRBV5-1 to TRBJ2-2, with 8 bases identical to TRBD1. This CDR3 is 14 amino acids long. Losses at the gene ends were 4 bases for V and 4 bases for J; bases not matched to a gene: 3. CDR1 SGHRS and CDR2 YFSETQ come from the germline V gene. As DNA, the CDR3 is TGCGCCAGCAGCCTACAGGGGGGCACCGGGGAGCTGTTTTTT. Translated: CASSLQGGTGELFF.

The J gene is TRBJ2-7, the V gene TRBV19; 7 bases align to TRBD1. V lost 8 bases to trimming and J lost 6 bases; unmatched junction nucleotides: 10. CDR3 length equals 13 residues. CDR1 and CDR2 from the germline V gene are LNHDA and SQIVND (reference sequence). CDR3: CASQQTGIGEQYF. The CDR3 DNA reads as TGTGCCAGTCAACAGACAGGGATAGGCGAGCAGTACTTC.

CDR3 loop: CASSWTSGSGNTQYF. CDR3 bases: TGTGCCAGCAGTTGGACTAGCGGGAGTGGGAATACGCAGTATTTT. V usage is TRBV6-5 and J usage is TRBJ2-3; 13 bases match TRBD2. CDR1 is MNHEY, CDR2 SVGAGI, per germline. This CDR3 has 15 residues. V trimming: 4 bases; J trimming: 7 bases; junction bases outside the gene matches: 5.

As DNA, the CDR3 is TGTGCCAGCAGTTTTCCGGAACTCTACGAGCAGTACTTC. It encodes CASSFPELYEQYF. The chain recombines TRBV28 with TRBJ2-7; D remains unclear. Between the trimmed V and J ends, which lost 3 bases and 3 bases, there was a span of 9 bases. In germline, CDR1 is MDHEN, CDR2 SYDVKM. This CDR3 contains 13 residues.

The CDR3 reads CSVLTTGYGYTF. CDR3 DNA: TGCAGCGTTCTGACTACGGGCTATGGCTACACCTTC. The chain has TRBV29-1 and TRBJ1-2; D call uncertain. Germline CDR1 is SQVTM and CDR2 is ANQGSEA. Trimming took 5 bases from V and 4 from J, leaving 11 bases between them. This CDR3 comprises 12 residues.

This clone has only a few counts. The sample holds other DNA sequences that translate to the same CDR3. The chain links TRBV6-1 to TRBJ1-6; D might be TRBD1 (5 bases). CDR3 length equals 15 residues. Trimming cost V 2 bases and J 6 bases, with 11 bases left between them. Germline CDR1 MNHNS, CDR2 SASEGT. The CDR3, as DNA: TGTGCCAGCAGTGAAACTCAGGGTAGTAATTCACCCCTCCACTTT. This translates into CASSETQGSNSPLHF.

In DNA, the CDR3 is TGTGCCAGCAGCCAAGGGCTGGGACAGACCACAGATACGCAGTATTTT. Translation: CASSQGLGQTTDTQYF. This chain links TRBV3-1 (or the pseudogene TRBV3-2) with TRBJ2-3; 7 positions match TRBD1. The CDR3 length is 16 residues. V was pared by 1 base and J by 2 bases, with 6 bases of the junction left unmatched. From germline, CDR1 is LGHDT and CDR2 YNNKEL (reference sequence).

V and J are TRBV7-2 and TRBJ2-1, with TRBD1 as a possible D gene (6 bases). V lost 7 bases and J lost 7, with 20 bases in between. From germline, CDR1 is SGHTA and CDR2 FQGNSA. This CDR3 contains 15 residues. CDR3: CASTTWGRGGNEQFF. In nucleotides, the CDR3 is TGTGCCAGCACAACCTGGGGCAGGGGTGGGAATGAGCAGTTCTTC.

The CDR3 DNA is TGTGCCAGCAGCTTAGTCCCAAATGCAGATACGCAGTATTTT. Protein sequence: CASSLVPNADTQYF. The chain combines TRBV7-2 with TRBJ2-3; D unclear. The CDR3 contains 14 residues. Germline V gene sequence: CDR1 SGHTA, CDR2 FQGNSA. The V and J ends lost 1 base and 4 bases respectively, with 9 bases between them.

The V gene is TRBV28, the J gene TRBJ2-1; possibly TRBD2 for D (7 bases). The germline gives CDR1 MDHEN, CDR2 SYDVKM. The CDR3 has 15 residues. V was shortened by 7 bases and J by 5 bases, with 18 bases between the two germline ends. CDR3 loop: CASTPSGEGDNEQFF. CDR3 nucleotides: TGTGCCAGCACCCCCTCGGGGGAGGGGGACAATGAGCAGTTCTTC.

The CDR3 loop reads CASSIAPNYGYTF. The DNA of the CDR3 is TGTGCCAGTAGTATTGCCCCTAACTATGGCTACACCTTC. The chain recombines TRBV19 with TRBJ1-2, with D hard to call. This CDR3 is 13 amino acids long. Looked up from germline, CDR1 is LNHDA and CDR2 is SQIVND (reference sequence). V was clipped by 3 bases and J by 0 bases, with 5 bases between them.

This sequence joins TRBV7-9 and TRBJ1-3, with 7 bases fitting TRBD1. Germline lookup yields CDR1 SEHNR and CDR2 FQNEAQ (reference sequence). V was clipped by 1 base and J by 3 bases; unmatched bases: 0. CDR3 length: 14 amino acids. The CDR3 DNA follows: TGTGCCAGCAGCTTAGGGACAGGTGGAAACACCATATATTTT. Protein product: CASSLGTGGNTIYF. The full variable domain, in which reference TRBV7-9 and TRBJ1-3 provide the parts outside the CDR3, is DTGVSQNPRHKITKRGQNVTFRCDPISEHNRLYWYRQTLGQGPEFLTYFQNEAQLEKSRLLSDRFSAERPKGSFSTLEIQRTEQGDSAMYLCASSLGTGGNTIYFGEGSWLTVV.

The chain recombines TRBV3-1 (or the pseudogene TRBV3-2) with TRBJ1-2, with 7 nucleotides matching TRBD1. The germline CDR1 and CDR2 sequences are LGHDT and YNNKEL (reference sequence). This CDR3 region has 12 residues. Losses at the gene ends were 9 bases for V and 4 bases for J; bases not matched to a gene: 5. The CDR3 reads CARRGTAYGYTF. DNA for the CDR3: TGTGCCAGAAGGGGGACAGCCTATGGCTACACCTTC.